These T cell receptor beta chains were read from a single sample in a study of blood T cell repertoires in COVID-19. Assay: immunoSEQ multiplex PCR; the TCRdb copy retains only in-frame clones and omits some. The sample yields some 110,000 clones, about four fifths seen once. Sequences were obtained from peripheral blood. Every receptor here comes from a woman between 70 and 85 years old with acute or convalescent COVID-19. Both conserved end residues are part of each CDR3. A D gene is named only where the DNA matches it firmly. Size tells how often a clone was seen (once, few, many) or the class of an expanded clone, and some rows leave it out.

V,D,J,size,DNA,CDR3
TRBV6-5,-,TRBJ1-6,-,TGTGCCAGCATACAGGGAAATAATTCACCCCTCCACTTT,CASIQGNNSPLHF
TRBV6-2/TRBV6-3,-,TRBJ1-6,-,TGTGCCAGCAGTTATACAGGGTCCCGATCACCCCTCCACTTT,CASSYTGSRSPLHF
TRBV19,TRBD2,TRBJ2-5,-,TGTGCCAGTAGTATTGGGCTAGCGGGGACGGAGACCCAGTACTTC,CASSIGLAGTETQYF
TRBV15,TRBD2,TRBJ2-2,-,TGTGCCACCAGCAGAGATCTTACAACGAGACTAGCGGGGGGCTCTACCACCGGGGAGCTGTTTTTT,CATSRDLTTRLAGGSTTGELFF
TRBV18,TRBD1,TRBJ2-7,few,TGTGCCAGCTCACCACTGACAGGGGCGGTAGCCTACGAGCAGTACTTC,CASSPLTGAVAYEQYF
TRBV10-3,-,TRBJ1-5,-,TGTGCCATCAGAAACGAGGGATCCCATCAGCCCCAGCATTTT,CAIRNEGSHQPQHF
TRBV5-5,TRBD1,TRBJ1-2,-,TGTGCCAGCAGCTTGGTGGGTGGACAGGGCGTAGCCTACGGGTACGGCTACACCTTC,CASSLVGGQGVAYGYGYTF
TRBV19,-,TRBJ2-7,once,TGTGCCAGTAGTATAGACGGGGGGCCCTACGAGCAGTACTTC,CASSIDGGPYEQYF
TRBV6-6,TRBD2,TRBJ2-1,-,TGTGCCACCGGGACTAGCGGGAGCAATGAGCAGTTCTTC,CATGTSGSNEQFF
TRBV6-1,TRBD1,TRBJ1-2,-,TGTGCCAGCAGTGAGATGACAGGGAGCGGCTACACCTTC,CASSEMTGSGYTF
TRBV15,-,TRBJ1-2,-,TGTGCCACCAGCCCCTCGCGGGTGAGATTCGGAGGCTACACCTTC,CATSPSRVRFGGYTF
TRBV7-8,TRBD2,TRBJ2-1,-,TGTGCCAGCACCCCTCCGGGACTAGCGTACAATGAGCAGTTCTTC,CASTPPGLAYNEQFF
TRBV18,TRBD1,TRBJ1-1,-,TGTGCCAGCTCACCACCGACGACAGGGGGGGCTTTCTTT,CASSPPTTGGAFF
TRBV5-1,-,TRBJ2-1,-,TGCGCCAGCAGCCTGACCCCCGGGATTAATGAGCAGTTCTTC,CASSLTPGINEQFF
TRBV6-5,TRBD1,TRBJ1-3,-,TGTGCCACCAACAGGGACAGGACCTCTGGAAACACCATATATTTT,CATNRDRTSGNTIYF
TRBV5-4,TRBD1,TRBJ1-4,-,TGTGCCAGCAGCCGAGACAGGGGCTCCTCTGTAAAACTGTTTTTT,CASSRDRGSSVKLFF
TRBV21-1,-,TRBJ1-6,-,TGTGCCAGCAGCAAAAATGACGCGGGGTCACCCCTCCACTTT,CASSKNDAGSPLHF
TRBV5-1,-,TRBJ1-3,-,TGCGCCAGCAGCTTGGGGGTACAGGATCGGAACACCATATATTTT,CASSLGVQDRNTIYF
TRBV19,-,TRBJ2-1,-,TGTGCCAGTAGTATAGGCTGGCGGGGAAGGAGCTCCTACAATGAGCAGTTCTTC,CASSIGWRGRSSYNEQFF
TRBV6-6,-,TRBJ1-6,-,TGTGCCAGCAGTTACTCAGCAGGGATCTATAATTCACCCCTCCACTTT,CASSYSAGIYNSPLHF
TRBV29-1,-,TRBJ1-1,-,TGCAGCGTACAGGGTCTTAATGCTGAAGCTTTCTTT,CSVQGLNAEAFF
TRBV7-8,-,TRBJ2-1,once,TGTGCCAGCAGCTTAGCGGTAGCGGTGAACAATGAGCAGTTCTTC,CASSLAVAVNNEQFF
TRBV15,-,TRBJ2-7,-,TGTGCCACCAGCAGAGAACTCTCCTACGAGCAGTACTTC,CATSRELSYEQYF
TRBV4-3,-,TRBJ1-6,-,TGCGCCAGCAGCCAAGATTGGCCGTCCTATAATTCACCCCTCCACTTT,CASSQDWPSYNSPLHF
TRBV27,TRBD1,TRBJ2-1,-,TGTGCCAGCAGTATATACAGGGGGCTAGGGATTGAGCAGTTCTTC,CASSIYRGLGIEQFF
TRBV6-5,-,TRBJ2-1,-,TGTGCCAGCAGACAGGGCTCCTATGAGCAGTTCTTC,CASRQGSYEQFF
TRBV10-3,-,TRBJ2-6,-,TGTGCCATCAGCCCCAGGGCCGTCTCTGGGGCCAACGTCCTGACTTTC,CAISPRAVSGANVLTF
TRBV3-1/TRBV3-2,TRBD1,TRBJ2-1,-,TGTGCCAGCAGCCAAGCGGGAGGGACAGGGGCCTACAATGAGCAGTTCTTC,CASSQAGGTGAYNEQFF
TRBV2,TRBD1,TRBJ1-1,-,TGTGCCAGCAGTGAAGACAGGGGGTACACTGAAGCTTTCTTT,CASSEDRGYTEAFF
TRBV19,-,TRBJ2-2,-,TGTGCCAGTAGTCCTAGACGGTCGCACACCGGGGAGCTGTTTTTT,CASSPRRSHTGELFF
TRBV19,TRBD2,TRBJ2-1,-,TGTGCCAGTAGTATAGGGACTAGCGGGGGAGTCAATGAGCAGTTCTTC,CASSIGTSGGVNEQFF